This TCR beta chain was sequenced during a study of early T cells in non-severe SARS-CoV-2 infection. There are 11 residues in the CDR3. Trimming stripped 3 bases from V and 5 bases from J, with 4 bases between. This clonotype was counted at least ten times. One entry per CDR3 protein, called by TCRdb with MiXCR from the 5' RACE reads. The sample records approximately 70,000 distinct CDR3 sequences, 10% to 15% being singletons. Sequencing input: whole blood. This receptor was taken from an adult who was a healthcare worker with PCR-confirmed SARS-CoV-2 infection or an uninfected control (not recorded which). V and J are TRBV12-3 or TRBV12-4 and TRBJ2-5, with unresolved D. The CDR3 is CASSFGETQYF. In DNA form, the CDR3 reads TGTGCCAGCAGTTTCGGGGAGACCCAGTACTTC.